Detailed here is one T cell receptor (beta chain). Its antigen is as yet unknown. The sample originates from a study of cytomegalovirus exposure and HLA in healthy donors. Study results and caveats: Later analysis identified several of the most significant clusters that appeared linked to common viral pathogens. Immune exposure was documented only through CMV serostatus. In a later analysis, HLA-associated beta chains showed higher expansion and lower generation probabilities than comparable chains.

V lost 5 bases and J lost 1; bases outside the gene matches: 8. CDR1 is MDHEN and CDR2 is SYDVKM in the germline V gene. The CDR3 sequence is 17 residues long. The study ran its PCR with 60 Vbeta and 13 Jbeta primers. Produced via immunoSEQ multiplex PCR; TCRdb's table is partial and in-frame only. The sample carries around 150,000 clones, roughly 80% recorded once. This TCR derives from a woman in her 30s in good health and CMV-seropositive. Sequencing was done on a sample of PBMCs. The V call is TRBV28, the J call TRBJ1-4, with TRBD1 matching 9 bases. CDR3 sequence reads: CASSLPTGQGTNEKLFF. The CDR3 bases are TGTGCCAGCAGTCTACCCACGGGACAGGGAACTAATGAAAAACTGTTTTTT. The full variable domain, completed using reference TRBV28 and TRBJ1-4, is DVKVTQSSRYLVKRTGEKVFLECVQDMDHENMFWYRQDPGLGLRLIYFSYDVKMKEKGDIPEGYSVSREKKERFSLILESASTNQTSMYLCASSLPTGQGTNEKLFFGSGTQLSVL.